The 22 T cell receptor beta chains below all came from one sample that was sequenced in a study of technical replicates of blood from several donors. Here immunoSEQ multiplex PCR was the method, and the copy in TCRdb shows in-frame clones only, minus some. The sample yields 65,000 to 85,000 clones, 85% to 95% seen once. Source material: T cells isolated from PBMCs. These receptors were taken from a human donor in good health.

This clone has just one count. The J gene is TRBJ1-2, the V gene TRBV9, with D uncertain. Trimming took off 3 bases at V and 7 bases at J, with 16 bases between the two ends. The CDR3 extends over 14 amino acids. CDR1 is SGDLS and CDR2 is YYNGEE in the germline V gene. The CDR3 coding sequence is TGTGCCAGCAGCGCCCAGGCAGCCCCATTTGGCTACACCTTC. Amino acid sequence: CASSAQAAPFGYTF.

This chain uses TRBV6-1 with TRBJ1-5; tentatively, D is TRBD1 (6 bases). Germline V lookup: CDR1 MNHNS, CDR2 SASEGT. Trimming cost V 3 bases and J 7 bases, with 19 bases left between them. CDR3 length: 16 amino acids. The CDR3 DNA is TGTGCCAGCAGTGATCCCCGGGGGGGCATAGGACAGCCCCAGCATTTT. Translation: CASSDPRGGIGQPQHF.

V usage is TRBV18 and J usage is TRBJ1-4, with D perhaps TRBD1 (5 bases). V lost 3 bases and J 4 bases, leaving 9 bases between the germline ends. CDR3 length equals 14 residues. Germline lookup yields CDR1 KGHSH and CDR2 LQKENI. The CDR3 coding sequence is TGTGCCAGCTCACCTGACAGCTATAATGAAAAACTGTTTTTT. Residues: CASSPDSYNEKLFF. The entire variable domain, with the rest obtained from reference TRBV18 and TRBJ1-4, is as follows: NAGVMQNPRHLVRRRGQEARLRCSPMKGHSHVYWYRQLPEEGLKFMVYLQKENIIDESGMPKERFSAEFPKEGPSILRIQQVVRGDSAAYFCASSPDSYNEKLFFGSGTQLSVL.

The chain recombines TRBV4-3 with TRBJ2-3, with a tentative D call TRBD1 (5 bases). Deletions cut 0 bases from V and 5 bases from J, with 18 bases between. CDR1 is LGHNA and CDR2 is YSLEER in the germline V gene. This CDR3 has 17 residues. The CDR3 loop reads CASSQDQWGLGLDTQYF. CDR3 in DNA: TGCGCCAGCAGCCAAGATCAGTGGGGCCTAGGTTTAGATACGCAGTATTTT.

This chain links TRBV2 with TRBJ1-4; D is perhaps TRBD1 (6 bases). The CDR3 sequence is 13 residues long. The V and J ends lost 8 bases and 10 bases respectively, with 17 bases between them. The V gene's germline CDR1 is SNHLY and CDR2 FYNNEI. The CDR3 DNA reads TGTGCCAGCCGACAGGTAGCATTTGGAAAACTGTTTTTT. Amino acid sequence: CASRQVAFGKLFF. The full variable domain, in which reference TRBV2 and TRBJ1-4 provide the parts outside the CDR3, is EPEVTQTPSHQVTQMGQEVILRCVPISNHLYFYWYRQILGQKVEFLVSFYNNEISEKSEIFDDQFSVERPDGSNFTLKIRSTKLEDSAMYFCASRQVAFGKLFFGSGTQLSVL.

This rearrangement joins TRBV6-1 to TRBJ2-7; perhaps TRBD2 as D (6 bases). V shed 6 bases and J shed 0 bases, with 12 bases lying between them. Germline V gene data show CDR1 as MNHNS and CDR2 as SASEGT. The CDR3 length is 14 residues. The CDR3 protein is CASRGAGFSYEQYF. CDR3 sequence (DNA): TGTGCCAGCAGGGGTGCGGGGTTCTCCTACGAGCAGTACTTC.

The chain recombines TRBV2 with TRBJ1-5; 7 positions match TRBD1. Germline V lookup: CDR1 SNHLY, CDR2 FYNNEI. This CDR3 has 16 residues. V was clipped by 6 bases and J by 0 bases; unmatched bases: 8. CDR3 DNA: TGTGCCAGCAGGGACAACAGGGGAAGTAGCAATCAGCCCCAGCATTTT. Translating gives CASRDNRGSSNQPQHF.

This clone showed up just once. The rearrangement uses TRBV4-2 and TRBJ2-1; 12 bases fit TRBD2. Per germline, CDR1 LGHNA and CDR2 YNFKEQ. This CDR3 has 18 residues. J gave up 2 bases and V 4 bases, and 9 bases lay outside the gene matches. This CDR3 reads CASSLPSGRAPAYNEQFF. The CDR3 region has the DNA TGTGCCAGCAGCCTCCCTAGCGGGAGGGCCCCGGCCTACAATGAGCAGTTCTTC.

In this sample, this clone turned up once. The chain combines TRBV7-2 with TRBJ2-2; TRBD2 might be the D (5 bases). The CDR3 runs 16 residues. CDR1 is SGHTA and CDR2 is FQGNSA in the germline V gene. V lost 4 bases and J 3 bases, leaving 15 bases between the germline ends. CDR3 in amino acids: CASSSAFGSYTGELFF. The CDR3, as DNA: TGTGCCAGCAGCTCTGCGTTTGGGAGCTACACCGGGGAGCTGTTTTTT.

The genes are TRBV7-9 and TRBJ1-2; D is possibly TRBD1 (5 bases). Trimming removed 2 bases at V and 4 bases at J, with 8 bases between. The CDR3 has 13 amino acids. CDR1 is SEHNR and CDR2 is FQNEAQ in the germline V gene (reference sequence). For the CDR3, the DNA is TGTGCCAGCAGCTTACAGGGCCTCTATGGCTACACCTTC. This codes for CASSLQGLYGYTF.

The chain carries TRBV7-2 and TRBJ1-5, with 7 bases that match TRBD1. Germline V gene data show CDR1 as SGHTA and CDR2 as FQGNSA. J gave up 4 bases and V 4 bases, and 4 bases lay outside the gene matches. The CDR3 sequence is 14 residues long. The CDR3 coding sequence is TGTGCCAGCAGCTCCGGGACAGAGAATCAGCCCCAGCATTTT. Protein product: CASSSGTENQPQHF.

The chain joins TRBV11-2 to TRBJ1-1; the D gene is possibly TRBD1 (5 bases). The ends were cut back, 1 base at V and 7 bases at J, with 13 bases in the middle. The germline V gene has CDR1 SGHAT and CDR2 FQNNGV. There are 14 residues in the CDR3. The DNA for the CDR3 is TGTGCCAGCAGCTTAGTCTCGACAGCAGATGAAGCTTTCTTT. It is translated as CASSLVSTADEAFF.

This clone was observed once. The rearrangement uses TRBV2 and TRBJ2-5, with D hard to call. The ends were cut back, 8 bases at V and 4 bases at J, with 17 bases in the middle. There are 14 residues in the CDR3. CDR1 SNHLY and CDR2 FYNNEI come from the germline V gene. The chain's CDR3 is CASQIGNRLETQYF. The CDR3 DNA follows: TGTGCCAGCCAAATAGGTAACAGATTAGAGACCCAGTACTTC.

The V call is TRBV19, the J call TRBJ2-5; no firm D call. The CDR3 is made up of 13 amino acids. Germline V gene data show CDR1 as LNHDA and CDR2 as SQIVND (reference sequence). V was clipped by 3 bases and J by 0 bases, with 5 bases between them. CDR3 coding DNA: TGTGCCAGTAGTATCACGGACCAAGAGACCCAGTACTTC. Translated, it gives CASSITDQETQYF.

V usage is TRBV19 and J usage is TRBJ1-3; no firm D call. V was trimmed by 6 bases and J by 0 bases, leaving 12 bases between them. This CDR3 region has 15 residues. Germline assignment: CDR1 LNHDA and CDR2 SQIVND (reference sequence). The CDR3 DNA follows: TGTGCCAGTAGGCCACAAATAAGCTCTGGAAACACCATATATTTT. It encodes CASRPQISSGNTIYF. The whole variable domain, remainder taken from reference TRBV19 and TRBJ1-3, is DGGITQSPKYLFRKEGQNVTLSCEQNLNHDAMYWYRQDPGQGLRLIYYSQIVNDFQKGDIAEGYSVSREKKESFPLTVTSAQKNPTAFYLCASRPQISSGNTIYFGEGSWLTVV.

This clone was recorded only once. The J gene is TRBJ1-4, the V gene TRBV7-2; no firm D call. The germline CDR1 and CDR2 sequences are SGHTA and FQGNSA. The V end lost 0 bases, the J end lost 1 base, and 12 bases lay between the germline ends. The CDR3 contains 17 residues. CDR3 DNA: TGTGCCAGCAGCTTAGCGGGGAGGGATGTAACTAATGAAAAACTGTTTTTT. This encodes CASSLAGRDVTNEKLFF.

This chain links TRBV27 with TRBJ1-5; D is perhaps TRBD1 (6 bases). V was pared by 1 base and J by 2 bases, with 12 bases between. The CDR3 totals 16 residues. Germline assignment: CDR1 MNHEY and CDR2 SMNVEV (reference sequence). In DNA, the CDR3 is TGTGCCAGCAGTTTATTTAGGGACATCGGCAATCAGCCCCAGCATTTT. Translating it yields CASSLFRDIGNQPQHF.

The CDR3 here is CASSLRTGLSEAFF. CDR3 bases: TGTGCCAGCAGTTTGAGGACAGGACTCTCTGAAGCTTTCTTT. This sequence joins TRBV27 and TRBJ1-1; 7 bases line up with TRBD1. This CDR3 is 14 amino acids long. Germline V gives CDR1 MNHEY, CDR2 SMNVEV (reference sequence). Trimming removed 3 bases from V and 6 bases from J; junction bases left unmatched: 7.

The J gene is TRBJ1-1, the V gene TRBV28; D is unresolved. Trimming took 3 bases from V and 4 from J, leaving 9 bases between them. Germline CDR1 is MDHEN and CDR2 is SYDVKM. This CDR3 is 13 amino acids long. In DNA form, the CDR3 reads TGTGCCAGCAGTTTCCCCTACGGCACTGAAGCTTTCTTT. Its translation: CASSFPYGTEAFF.

The chain carries TRBV2 and TRBJ2-2, with TRBD2 as a possible D gene (5 bases). V lost 4 bases, J lost 5 bases, and 8 bases lay in between. The CDR3 runs to 13 residues. Germline V gene lookup returns CDR1 SNHLY and CDR2 FYNNEI. Written as DNA, the CDR3 is TGTGCCAGCAGTGCGGGATTAACCGGGGAGCTGTTTTTT. Translating it yields CASSAGLTGELFF.

V gene TRBV6-5 combines with J gene TRBJ2-1, with D perhaps matching TRBD2 (6 bases). Per germline, CDR1 MNHEY and CDR2 SVGAGI. The V end was cut by 0 bases, the J end by 9 bases, with 15 bases between. The CDR3 extends over 15 amino acids. CDR3 sequence: CASSYSIGYGGEQFF. The CDR3 bases are TGTGCCAGCAGTTACTCGATAGGCTACGGGGGTGAGCAGTTCTTC.

This clone came up a few times. The rearrangement links TRBV6-1 to TRBJ1-2; no clear D gene. Looked up from germline, CDR1 is MNHNS and CDR2 is SASEGT. There are 15 residues in the CDR3. V dropped 7 bases and J dropped 4 bases, with 19 bases sitting between them. Here the CDR3 DNA reads TGTGCCAGCATTATCCCGGACGGTGGAGGCTATGGCTACACCTTC. This translates into CASIIPDGGGYGYTF.